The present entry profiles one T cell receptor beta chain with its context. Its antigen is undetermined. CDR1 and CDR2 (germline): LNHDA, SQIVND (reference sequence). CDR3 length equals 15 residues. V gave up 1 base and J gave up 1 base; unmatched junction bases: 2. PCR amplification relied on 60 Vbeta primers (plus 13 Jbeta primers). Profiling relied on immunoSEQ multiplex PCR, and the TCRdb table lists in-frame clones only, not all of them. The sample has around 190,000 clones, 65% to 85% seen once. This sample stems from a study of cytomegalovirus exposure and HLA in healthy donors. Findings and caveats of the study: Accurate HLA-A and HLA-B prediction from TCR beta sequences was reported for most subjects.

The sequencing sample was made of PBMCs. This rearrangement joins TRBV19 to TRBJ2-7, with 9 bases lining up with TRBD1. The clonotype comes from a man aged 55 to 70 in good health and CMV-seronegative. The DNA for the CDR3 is TGTGCCAGTAGTATAGTCGGGACAGGGTCCTACGAGCAGTACTTC. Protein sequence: CASSIVGTGSYEQYF.